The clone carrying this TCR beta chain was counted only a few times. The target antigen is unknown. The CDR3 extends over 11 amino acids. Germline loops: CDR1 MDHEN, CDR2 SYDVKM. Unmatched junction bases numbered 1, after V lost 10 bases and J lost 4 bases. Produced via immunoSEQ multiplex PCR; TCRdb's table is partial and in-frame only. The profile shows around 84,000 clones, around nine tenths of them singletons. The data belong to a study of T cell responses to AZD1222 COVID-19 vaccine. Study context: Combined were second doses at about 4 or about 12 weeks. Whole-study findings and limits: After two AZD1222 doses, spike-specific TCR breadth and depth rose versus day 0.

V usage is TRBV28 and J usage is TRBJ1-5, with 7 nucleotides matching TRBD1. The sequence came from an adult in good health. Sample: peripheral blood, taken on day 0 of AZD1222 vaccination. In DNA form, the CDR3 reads TGTGCCACGACAGGGAATCAGCCCCAGCATTTT. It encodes CATTGNQPQHF.